This T cell receptor beta chain was recorded in a study of blood T cell repertoires in COVID-19. The CDR3 length is 14 residues. CDR1 is SGDLS, CDR2 YYNGEE, per germline. Trimming removed 0 bases from V and 6 bases from J; junction bases left unmatched: 2. The table came from immunoSEQ multiplex PCR; TCRdb's copy has only in-frame clones and leaves some out. The sample holds under 150,000 clones, approximately 87% seen once. This receptor was identified in a man in his forties or fifties in a cohort exposed to, infected with or recovered from COVID-19 (not recorded which). This chain joins TRBV9 and TRBJ2-4, with TRBD1 matching over 8 bases. The specimen was PBMCs or T cells enriched from blood (not recorded which). The CDR3 DNA sequence: TGTGCCAGCAGCGTAGACAGGGGGGCAAACATTCAGTACTTC. It encodes CASSVDRGANIQYF. The complete variable domain, with remaining parts taken from reference TRBV9 and TRBJ2-4, reads DSGVTQTPKHLITATGQRVTLRCSPRSGDLSVYWYQQSLDQGLQFLIQYYNGEERAKGNILERFSAQQFPDLHSELNLSSLELGDSALYFCASSVDRGANIQYFGAGTRLSVL.